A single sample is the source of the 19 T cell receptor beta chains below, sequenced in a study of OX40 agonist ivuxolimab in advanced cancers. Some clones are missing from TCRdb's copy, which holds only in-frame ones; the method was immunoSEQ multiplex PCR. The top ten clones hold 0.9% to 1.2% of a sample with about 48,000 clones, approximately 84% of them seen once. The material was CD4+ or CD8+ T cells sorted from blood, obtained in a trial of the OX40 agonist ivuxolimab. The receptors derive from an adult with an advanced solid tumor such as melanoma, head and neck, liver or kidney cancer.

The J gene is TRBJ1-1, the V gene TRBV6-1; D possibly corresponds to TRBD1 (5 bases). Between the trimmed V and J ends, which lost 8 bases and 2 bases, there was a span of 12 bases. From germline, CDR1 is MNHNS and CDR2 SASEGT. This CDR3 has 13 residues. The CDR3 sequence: CASGVGVNTEAFF. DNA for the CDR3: TGTGCCAGCGGGGTGGGGGTAAACACTGAAGCTTTCTTT.

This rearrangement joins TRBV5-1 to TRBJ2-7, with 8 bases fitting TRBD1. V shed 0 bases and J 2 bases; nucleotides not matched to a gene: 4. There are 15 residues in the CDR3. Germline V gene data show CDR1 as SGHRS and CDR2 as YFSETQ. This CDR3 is CASSLAGTGAYEQYF. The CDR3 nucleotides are TGCGCCAGCAGCTTGGCCGGGACAGGAGCCTACGAGCAGTACTTC.

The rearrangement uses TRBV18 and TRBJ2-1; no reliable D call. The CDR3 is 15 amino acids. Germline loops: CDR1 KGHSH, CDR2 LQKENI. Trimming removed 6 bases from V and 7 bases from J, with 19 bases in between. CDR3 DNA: TGTGCCAGCTCTGTCAGCCAGGACCCCGCGAATGAGCAGTTCTTC. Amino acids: CASSVSQDPANEQFF.

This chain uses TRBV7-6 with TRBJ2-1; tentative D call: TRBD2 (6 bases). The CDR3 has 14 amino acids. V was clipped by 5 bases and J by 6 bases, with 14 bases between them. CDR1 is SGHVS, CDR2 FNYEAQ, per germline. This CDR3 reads CASSHRLDGNEQFF. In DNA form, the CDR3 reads TGTGCCAGCAGCCATAGACTAGATGGCAATGAGCAGTTCTTC.

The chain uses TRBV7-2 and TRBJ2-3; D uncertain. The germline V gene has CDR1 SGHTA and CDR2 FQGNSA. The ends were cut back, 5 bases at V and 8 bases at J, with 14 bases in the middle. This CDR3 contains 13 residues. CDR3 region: CASSPGLSGTQYF. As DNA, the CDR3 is TGTGCCAGCAGCCCCGGGCTTTCGGGTACGCAGTATTTT.

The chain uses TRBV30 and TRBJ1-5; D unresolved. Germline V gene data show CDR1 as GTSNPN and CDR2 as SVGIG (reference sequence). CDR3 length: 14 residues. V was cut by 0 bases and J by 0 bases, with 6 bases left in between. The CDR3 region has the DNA TGTGCCTGGAGTGTAGGGTTTAGCAATCAGCCCCAGCATTTT. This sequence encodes CAWSVGFSNQPQHF.

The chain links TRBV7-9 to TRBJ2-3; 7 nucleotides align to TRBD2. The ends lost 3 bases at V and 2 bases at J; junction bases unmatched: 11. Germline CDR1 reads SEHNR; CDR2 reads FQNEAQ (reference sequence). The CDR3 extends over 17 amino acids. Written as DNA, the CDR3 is TGTGCCAGCAGCTTCCCGACGGGGGGAGGGCACACAGATACGCAGTATTTT. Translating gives CASSFPTGGGHTDTQYF.

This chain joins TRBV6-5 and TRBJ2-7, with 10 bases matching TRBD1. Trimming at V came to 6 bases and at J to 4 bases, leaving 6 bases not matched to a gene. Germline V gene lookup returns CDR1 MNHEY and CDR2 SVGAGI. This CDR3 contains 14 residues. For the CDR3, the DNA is TGTGCCAGCAGGCCACCGGGACAGGGGTACGAGCAGTACTTC. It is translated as CASRPPGQGYEQYF.

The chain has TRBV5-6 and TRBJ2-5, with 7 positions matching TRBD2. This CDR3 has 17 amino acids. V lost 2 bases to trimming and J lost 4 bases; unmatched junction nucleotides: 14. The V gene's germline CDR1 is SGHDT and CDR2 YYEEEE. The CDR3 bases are TGTGCCAGCAGCTTTTTGGGGAGGGGAAGGAGAGGAGAGACCCAGTACTTC. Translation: CASSFLGRGRRGETQYF.

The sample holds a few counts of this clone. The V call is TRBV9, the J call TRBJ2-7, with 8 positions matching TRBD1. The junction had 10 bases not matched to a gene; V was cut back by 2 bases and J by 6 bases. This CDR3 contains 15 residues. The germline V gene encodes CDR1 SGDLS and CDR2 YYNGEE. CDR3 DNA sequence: TGTGCCAGCAGCGTCTCTCCGGACAGGGCTAGCGAGCAGTACTTC. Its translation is CASSVSPDRASEQYF.

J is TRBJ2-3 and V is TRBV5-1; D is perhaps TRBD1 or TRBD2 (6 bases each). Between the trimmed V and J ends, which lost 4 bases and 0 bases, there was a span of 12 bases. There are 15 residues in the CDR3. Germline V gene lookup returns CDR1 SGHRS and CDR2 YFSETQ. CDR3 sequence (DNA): TGCGCCAGCAGCCAAGGGGGGACTAGCACAGATACGCAGTATTTT. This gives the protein CASSQGGTSTDTQYF.

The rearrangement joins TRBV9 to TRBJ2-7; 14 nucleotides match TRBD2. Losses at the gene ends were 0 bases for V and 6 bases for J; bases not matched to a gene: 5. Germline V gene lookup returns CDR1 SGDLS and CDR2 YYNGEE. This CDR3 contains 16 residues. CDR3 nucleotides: TGTGCCAGCAGCGTAGCCCAGGGACTAGCGGGAGCCGAGCAGTACTTC. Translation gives CASSVAQGLAGAEQYF.

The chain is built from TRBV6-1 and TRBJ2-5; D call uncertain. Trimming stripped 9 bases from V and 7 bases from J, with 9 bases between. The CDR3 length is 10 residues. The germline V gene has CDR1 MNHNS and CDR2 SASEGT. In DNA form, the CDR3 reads TGTGCCAGTCGCTACGGGACCCAGTACTTC. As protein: CASRYGTQYF.

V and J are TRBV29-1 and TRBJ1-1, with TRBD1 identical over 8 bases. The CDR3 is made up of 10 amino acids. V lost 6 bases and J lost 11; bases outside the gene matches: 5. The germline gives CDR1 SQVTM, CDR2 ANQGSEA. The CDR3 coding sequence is TGCAGCGTGCGGGACAGGAGGGCTTTCTTT. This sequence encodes CSVRDRRAFF. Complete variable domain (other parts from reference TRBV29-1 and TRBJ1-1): SAVISQKPSRDICQRGTSLTIQCQVDSQVTMMFWYRQQPGQSLTLIATANQGSEATYESGFVIDKFPISRPNLTFSTLTVSNMSPEDSSIYLCSVRDRRAFFGQGTRLTVV.

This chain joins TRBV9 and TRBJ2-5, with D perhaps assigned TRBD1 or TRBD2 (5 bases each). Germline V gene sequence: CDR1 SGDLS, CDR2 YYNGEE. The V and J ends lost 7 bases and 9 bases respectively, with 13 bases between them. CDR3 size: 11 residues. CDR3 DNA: TGTGCCAGCGGGACGGGCCCAGCCCAGTACTTC. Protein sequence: CASGTGPAQYF. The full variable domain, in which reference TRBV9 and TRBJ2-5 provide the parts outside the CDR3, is DSGVTQTPKHLITATGQRVTLRCSPRSGDLSVYWYQQSLDQGLQFLIQYYNGEERAKGNILERFSAQQFPDLHSELNLSSLELGDSALYFCASGTGPAQYFGPGTRLLVL.

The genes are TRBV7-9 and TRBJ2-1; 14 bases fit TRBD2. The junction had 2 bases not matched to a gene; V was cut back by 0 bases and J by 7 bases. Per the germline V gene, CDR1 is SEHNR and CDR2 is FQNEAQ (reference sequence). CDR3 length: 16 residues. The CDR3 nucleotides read TGTGCCAGCAGCTTAGCCGGGACTAGCGGGAGAAATGAGCAGTTCTTC. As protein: CASSLAGTSGRNEQFF.

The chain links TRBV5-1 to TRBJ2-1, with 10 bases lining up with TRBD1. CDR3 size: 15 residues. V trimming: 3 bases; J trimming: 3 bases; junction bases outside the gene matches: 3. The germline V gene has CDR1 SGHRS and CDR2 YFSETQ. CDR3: CASSSGTGDYNEQFF. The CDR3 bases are TGCGCCAGCAGCTCCGGGACAGGGGACTACAATGAGCAGTTCTTC.

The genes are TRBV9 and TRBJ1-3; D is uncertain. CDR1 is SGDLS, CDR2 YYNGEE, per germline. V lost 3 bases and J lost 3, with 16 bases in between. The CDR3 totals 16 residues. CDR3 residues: CASSAPPDRYGNTIYF. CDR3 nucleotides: TGTGCCAGCAGCGCCCCCCCCGATCGATATGGAAACACCATATATTTT.

CDR3 sequence reads: CASSLVSQGATDTQYF. The CDR3 region has the DNA TGTGCCAGCAGCTTAGTTTCACAGGGGGCAACAGATACGCAGTATTTT. J is TRBJ2-3 and V is TRBV7-2, with 9 nucleotides matching TRBD1. CDR1 SGHTA and CDR2 FQGNSA come from the germline V gene. With V trimmed by 1 base and J by 3 bases, 5 bases remained unmatched. The length of the CDR3 is 16 residues.